The clone carrying this T cell receptor beta chain was observed at least ten times. One entry per CDR3 protein results from TCRdb running MiXCR on the RT-PCR reads. The profile shows some 570,000 distinct CDR3 sequences, about 11% of them singletons. This sample is drawn from a study of response to subunit inactivated influenza vaccine. The CDR3 loop spans 12 amino acids. The V gene lost 3 bases and the J gene lost 4 bases, with 9 bases spanning the gap. Germline CDR1 DFQATT, CDR2 SNEGSKA (reference sequence). These same records also appear under a second study, on T cells expressing NK-cell markers. As that study records: The authors made TCR beta cDNA libraries by 5'RACE template switching. This switching added a universal primer site and UMIs. A few donors likewise had their CD3+CD56-NKG2C+ fraction led by these clonotypes.

This rearrangement joins TRBV20-1 to TRBJ1-2, with TRBD1 as a possible D gene (6 bases). The source material was PBMCs from blood, sampled on the day of vaccination. The receptor was derived from a man between 45 and 60 years old who received an inactivated influenza vaccine. The chain's CDR3 is CSARDRTYGYTF. CDR3 bases: TGCAGTGCTAGGGACAGAACCTATGGCTACACCTTC.